This entry lists 9 T cell receptor beta chains sequenced from one sample in a study of naive and memory T cell subsets. Two oligonucleotides, mixed equimolar, formed the beta constant-region primer covering TRBC1 and TRBC2. From the UMI-ligation and nested PCR reads, TCRdb called clonotypes with MiXCR, one entry per CDR3 protein. The sample carries roughly 40,000 distinct CDR3 sequences, 10% to 15% recorded once. Sequenced sample: effector memory CD4+ T cells from blood. The subset here: effector memory, CD45RA- CD27-. The receptors come from a human donor in good health.

On this clonotype: This may arise from a read error, as a much more abundant clone is one base away. The CDR3 DNA is TGTGCCAGCAGCTTAGAGGGTGGTGTCACCGGCGAAAAACTGTTTTTT. It encodes CASSLEGGVTGEKLFF. The chain employs TRBV7-2 and TRBJ1-4; D is ambiguous. V was clipped by 1 base and J by 8 bases, with 17 bases between them. Germline V gene sequence: CDR1 SGHTA, CDR2 FQGNSA. This CDR3 contains 16 residues.

This clonotype was counted only a few times. This sequence joins TRBV7-2 and TRBJ1-4; 9 bases fit TRBD1. In germline, CDR1 is SGHTA, CDR2 FQGNSA. The CDR3 contains 16 residues. After removal of 1 base from V and 6 bases from J, the junction contained 6 bases not matched to a gene. The CDR3, as DNA: TGTGCCAGCAGCTTAGATTTCACAGGGGGCTATGAAAAACTGTTTTTT. Its protein is CASSLDFTGGYEKLFF.

This clonotype was counted between two and nine times. V is TRBV6-2 or TRBV6-3 and J is TRBJ2-2, with 9 bases aligning to TRBD1. The CDR3 has 16 residues. V trimming: 7 bases; J trimming: 0 bases; junction bases outside the gene matches: 6. Per germline, CDR1 MNHEY and CDR2 SVGEGT. This CDR3 reads CASKPTGGANTGELFF. CDR3 bases: TGTGCCAGCAAACCCACAGGGGGCGCGAACACCGGGGAGCTGTTTTTT.

This clonotype has just one count. This chain joins TRBV28 and TRBJ2-1; the match to TRBD2 covers 12 bases. CDR1 and CDR2 (germline): MDHEN, SYDVKM. V dropped 6 bases and J dropped 6; count of bases not matched to a gene: 6. The CDR3 is 15 amino acids. This chain's CDR3 is CASSSGTSGPNEQFF. The CDR3 coding sequence is TGTGCCAGCAGCTCCGGGACTAGCGGGCCCAATGAGCAGTTCTTC.

V is TRBV7-6 and J is TRBJ1-4, with D hard to call. Trimming left V 2 bases short and J 7 bases short, with 17 bases between. There are 16 residues in the CDR3. The germline gives CDR1 SGHVS, CDR2 FNYEAQ. The CDR3 is CASSLRPVGAGEKLFF. In DNA form, the CDR3 reads TGTGCCAGCAGCTTAAGGCCTGTGGGCGCGGGTGAAAAACTGTTTTTT.

Only a few counts were recorded for this clonotype. This chain connects TRBV14 to TRBJ1-2; no clear D. The CDR3 contains 13 residues. Germline V gives CDR1 SGHDN, CDR2 FVKESK. V was cut by 1 base and J by 4 bases, with 7 bases left in between. CDR3 in amino acids: CASSQVDGYGYTF. CDR3 bases: TGTGCCAGCAGCCAAGTTGACGGCTATGGCTACACCTTC.

There are a few counts of this clonotype. The V and J genes are TRBV10-3 and TRBJ2-7; 11 bases align to TRBD1. The germline V gene encodes CDR1 ENHRY and CDR2 SYGVKD. The CDR3 has 15 amino acids. Losses at the gene ends were 6 bases for V and 3 bases for J; bases not matched to a gene: 7. The CDR3 DNA reads as TGTGCCATCAGCCCCGGACAGGGGGCGGTCTACGAGCAGTACTTC. It specifies CAISPGQGAVYEQYF.

This clonotype has at least ten counts. The rearrangement joins TRBV20-1 to TRBJ2-7, with TRBD2 matching 12 bases. CDR3 length: 14 residues. Germline V gene lookup returns CDR1 DFQATT and CDR2 SNEGSKA (reference sequence). Losses at the gene ends were 5 bases for V and 0 bases for J; bases not matched to a gene: 2. The CDR3 here is CSAPTSGSSYEQYF. In DNA form, the CDR3 reads TGCAGTGCTCCGACTAGCGGGAGCTCCTACGAGCAGTACTTC.

This chain connects TRBV18 to TRBJ2-1; 15 bases line up with TRBD2. After removal of 8 bases from V and 7 bases from J, the junction contained 9 bases not matched to a gene. CDR1 KGHSH and CDR2 LQKENI come from the germline V gene. This CDR3 is built from 16 residues. CDR3 bases: TGTGCCAGCCGGAGACCGGGACTAGCGGGAGGAAATGAGCAGTTCTTC. Protein: CASRRPGLAGGNEQFF.